The 15 T cell receptor beta chains reported below all come from one sample, sequenced in a study of cytomegalovirus exposure and HLA in healthy donors. Vbeta (60) and Jbeta (13) primers were used in the PCR. TCRdb's copy holds only in-frame clones and misses some; the assay was immunoSEQ multiplex PCR. The data show roughly 100,000 clones, with approximately 71% seen just once and roughly 2.5% held by the top ten. Source material: PBMCs. The receptor source for this set is a middle-aged man in good health and CMV-seronegative.

The chain couples TRBV2 to TRBJ2-7; perhaps TRBD2 as D (5 bases). The V gene lost 2 bases and the J gene lost 3 bases, with 11 bases spanning the gap. In germline, CDR1 is SNHLY, CDR2 FYNNEI. The CDR3 loop spans 14 amino acids. The CDR3 nucleotides read TGTGCCAGCAGTGAACTGGGGAGAAACTACGAGCAGTACTTC. Amino acids: CASSELGRNYEQYF.

V and J are TRBV6-4 and TRBJ1-1; 7 bases align to TRBD1. The CDR3 extends over 14 amino acids. The V gene's germline CDR1 is MRHNA and CDR2 SNTAGT. The junction had 2 bases not matched to a gene; V was cut back by 3 bases and J by 1 base. The CDR3 loop is CASSEDRRNTEAFF. In nucleotides, the CDR3 is TGTGCCAGCAGTGAGGACAGGAGGAACACTGAAGCTTTCTTT.

The rearrangement links TRBV9 to TRBJ1-2; no clear D gene. The CDR3 covers 16 residues. The germline V and J ends were trimmed by 4 bases and 1 base, with 17 bases remaining between them. Germline lookup yields CDR1 SGDLS and CDR2 YYNGEE. The CDR3 sequence is CASSKAGASYNYGYTF. The CDR3 DNA follows: TGTGCCAGCAGCAAAGCAGGTGCATCCTATAACTATGGCTACACCTTC.

V gene TRBV2 combines with J gene TRBJ2-3; TRBD2 matches at 8 bases. The V gene's germline CDR1 is SNHLY and CDR2 FYNNEI. Losses at the gene ends were 4 bases for V and 1 base for J; bases not matched to a gene: 7. This CDR3 has 16 amino acids. In DNA form, the CDR3 reads TGTGCCAGCAGTGCCGTTGGGCGGGGGGGCACAGATACGCAGTATTTT. This gives the protein CASSAVGRGGTDTQYF.

This clone was seen a single time. The chain recombines TRBV11-1 with TRBJ2-1, with 8 bases aligning to TRBD2. V lost 8 bases and J lost 7; bases outside the gene matches: 16. The CDR3 extends over 16 amino acids. Per germline, CDR1 SGHAT and CDR2 FQDESV (reference sequence). The CDR3 DNA reads as TGTGCCAGCCGACTTAGGGTTAGCGGGGCGGGGAATGAGCAGTTCTTC. Its protein product is CASRLRVSGAGNEQFF.

This clone was counted only a few times. This sequence joins TRBV4-1 and TRBJ2-3; 9 bases line up with TRBD1. The J segment lost 4 bases and the V segment lost 3 bases, leaving 8 bases of the junction unmatched. The CDR3 contains 16 residues. From germline, CDR1 is MGHRA and CDR2 YSYEKL. The CDR3 sequence is CASSHDPGQGSDTQYF. In nucleotides, the CDR3 is TGCGCCAGCAGCCATGATCCGGGACAGGGATCAGATACGCAGTATTTT.

The J gene is TRBJ2-7, the V gene TRBV2; 11 bases line up with TRBD2. The length of the CDR3 is 14 residues. Trimming at V came to 6 bases and at J to 4 bases, leaving 5 bases not matched to a gene. The germline CDR1 and CDR2 sequences are SNHLY and FYNNEI. The CDR3 coding sequence is TGTGCCAGCAGACCTAGCGGGGGGATTTACGAGCAGTACTTC. Translating gives CASRPSGGIYEQYF.

The chain carries TRBV9 and TRBJ2-3; TRBD1 agrees at 11 bases. After removal of 4 bases from V and 6 bases from J, the junction contained 4 bases not matched to a gene. CDR1 and CDR2 from the germline V gene are SGDLS and YYNGEE. The length of the CDR3 is 14 residues. CDR3 amino acids: CASSLWDRGDTQYF. As DNA, the CDR3 is TGTGCCAGCAGCCTATGGGACAGGGGGGATACGCAGTATTTT.

This clone has just one count. This chain links TRBV29-1 with TRBJ2-7; 10 positions match TRBD2. In germline, CDR1 is SQVTM, CDR2 ANQGSEA. Losses at the gene ends were 6 bases for V and 0 bases for J; bases not matched to a gene: 2. This CDR3 has 13 amino acids. The CDR3 loop reads CSVERGGSYEQYF. DNA of the CDR3: TGCAGCGTGGAGCGGGGGGGCTCCTACGAGCAGTACTTC.

The gene calls are TRBV5-1 and TRBJ2-2, with 10 bases fitting TRBD1. The CDR3 extends over 16 amino acids. The trim removed 3 bases at V and 7 bases at J, leaving 9 bases unmatched. Per the germline V gene, CDR1 is SGHRS and CDR2 is YFSETQ. The CDR3 nucleotides read TGCGCCAGCAGCTACACCGGGACAGGGGTTGTCGGGGAGCTGTTTTTT. Amino acid sequence: CASSYTGTGVVGELFF.

This chain uses TRBV2 with TRBJ1-4, with D possibly being TRBD1 (5 bases). The CDR3 runs 15 residues. Per the germline V gene, CDR1 is SNHLY and CDR2 is FYNNEI. With 6 bases removed from V and 0 bases from J, the gap between germline ends came to 11 bases. The CDR3 loop is CASRSTGATNEKLFF. CDR3 in DNA: TGTGCCAGCAGGTCAACAGGAGCAACTAATGAAAAACTGTTTTTT.

CDR3 nucleotides: TGTGCCAGCAGGGGAGCAGGGACCCAGTACTTC. This encodes CASRGAGTQYF. V usage is TRBV6-5 and J usage is TRBJ2-5; D is possibly TRBD2 (5 bases). The CDR3 runs to 11 residues. In germline, CDR1 is MNHEY, CDR2 SVGAGI. Trimming took 6 bases from V and 7 from J, leaving 9 bases between them.

The chain is built from TRBV19 and TRBJ2-7; TRBD2 aligns across 14 bases. Germline CDR1 is LNHDA and CDR2 is SQIVND (reference sequence). The CDR3 consists of 18 residues. Germline trimming cut 3 bases from V and 3 bases from J; bases unmatched to any gene: 10. CDR3 coding DNA: TGTGCCAGTAGTATTGCGCCGGGGACTAGCGGGGGAAACTACGAGCAGTACTTC. Residues: CASSIAPGTSGGNYEQYF.

Written as DNA, the CDR3 is TGCAGCGTAGGGACAGGGGGAAGTGAGACCCAGTACTTC. Protein: CSVGTGGSETQYF. This rearrangement joins TRBV29-1 to TRBJ2-5; 11 bases match TRBD1. Germline V gene lookup returns CDR1 SQVTM and CDR2 ANQGSEA. Trimming at V came to 6 bases and at J to 5 bases, leaving 5 bases not matched to a gene. CDR3 length: 13 residues.

The chain recombines TRBV5-4 with TRBJ1-2; D is ambiguous. The CDR3 has 13 residues. Looked up from germline, CDR1 is SGHNT and CDR2 is YYREEE (reference sequence). V lost 2 bases, J lost 5 bases, and 10 bases lay in between. The CDR3 is CASSFDNWYGYTF. As DNA, the CDR3 is TGTGCCAGCAGCTTCGATAACTGGTATGGCTACACCTTC.